The 6 T cell receptor beta chains presented below share a single source sample, sequenced in a study of cytomegalovirus exposure and HLA in healthy donors (dated 2017 in TCRdb). Library preparation was by the immunoSEQ multiplex PCR assay. A mixture of 60 forward primers for TCR Vbeta segments and 13 reverse primers for TCR Jbeta segments was used in the multiplex PCR. The clones in this table, taken by TCRdb from immuneACCESS, are in-frame only. Not every clone is retained; where verified, under half of the shortfall comes from an unresolved V gene, and the cause of the rest is unknown. This sample holds about 82,000 clones; 70% to 80% were observed only once. The biggest ten clones account for over 7.5% of the sample. The specimen was PBMCs. Receptors originate from a man aged 35 to 55 in good health and CMV-seropositive.

The chain links TRBV7-3 to TRBJ2-1, with D unresolved. The V gene's germline CDR1 is SGHTA and CDR2 FQGTGA. This CDR3 is 13 amino acids long. Trimming shortened V by 4 bases and J by 3 bases, and 7 bases separated the two germline ends. The CDR3 is CASSSTYYNEQFF. CDR3 DNA: TGTGCCAGCAGCTCCACTTACTACAATGAGCAGTTCTTC. Complete variable domain (other parts from reference TRBV7-3 and TRBJ2-1): GAGVSQTPSNKVTEKGKYVELRCDPISGHTALYWYRQSLGQGPEFLIYFQGTGAADDSGLPNDRFFAVRPEGSVSTLKIQRTERGDSAVYLCASSSTYYNEQFFGPGTRLTVL.

This clone came up once. The rearrangement links TRBV2 to TRBJ2-5, with D tentatively TRBD2 (5 bases). The germline CDR1 and CDR2 sequences are SNHLY and FYNNEI. The CDR3 contains 13 residues. V was pared by 4 bases and J by 5 bases, with 11 bases between. The DNA for the CDR3 is TGTGCCAGCAGTGGGCTAGCCGGGGAGACCCAGTACTTC. This encodes CASSGLAGETQYF.

The count of this clone is one. The V gene is TRBV4-3, the J gene TRBJ2-7; D is unresolved. CDR3 size: 15 residues. V was cut by 4 bases and J by 1 base, with 14 bases left in between. Germline assignment: CDR1 LGHNA and CDR2 YSLEER. In nucleotides, the CDR3 is TGCGCCAGCAGCCTTATGCCCGCGGTATCCTACGAGCAGTACTTC. Its translation is CASSLMPAVSYEQYF.

V gene TRBV11-2 combines with J gene TRBJ2-5, with D hard to call. The germline CDR1 and CDR2 sequences are SGHAT and FQNNGV. The V end was cut by 0 bases, the J end by 4 bases, with 6 bases between. The length of the CDR3 is 13 residues. This CDR3 is CASSLDSRETQYF. As DNA, the CDR3 is TGTGCCAGCAGCTTAGATAGTCGAGAGACCCAGTACTTC.

V is TRBV30 and J is TRBJ1-1; D might be TRBD1 (6 bases). The CDR3 consists of 14 residues. V was pared by 4 bases and J by 1 base, with 13 bases between. Germline CDR1 reads GTSNPN; CDR2 reads SVGIG (reference sequence). CDR3 bases: TGTGCCTGGACCCTGGGACATTGGAACACTGAAGCTTTCTTT. It specifies CAWTLGHWNTEAFF.

The chain carries TRBV27 and TRBJ1-1; 8 positions match TRBD1. Germline CDR1 MNHEY, CDR2 SMNVEV (reference sequence). V gave up 4 bases and J gave up 0 bases; unmatched junction bases: 7. This CDR3 spans 16 amino acids. The CDR3 loop reads CASSSTRTGMNTEAFF. CDR3 coding DNA: TGTGCCAGCAGTTCAACCCGGACAGGGATGAACACTGAAGCTTTCTTT.